This TCR beta chain was sequenced during a study of T cells in narcolepsy. The method was immunoSEQ multiplex PCR; TCRdb's version includes in-frame clones alone and lacks a portion of them. The sample records 26,000 or so clones, about 89% being singletons. The CDR3 consists of 15 residues. V was clipped by 7 bases and J by 6 bases, with 19 bases between them. Germline loops: CDR1 SNHLY, CDR2 FYNNEI. Regarding the study as a whole: Healthy controls reportedly lacked the autoreactive clonotypes serially found in patients' blood. Comparing one patient's CSF and blood CD4+ clonotypes highlighted HCRT- and TRIB2-specific autoreactive clonotypes.

This clone appeared once. Its target is not known. The chain joins TRBV2 to TRBJ2-1; TRBD1 is a possible D gene (6 bases). The receptor was derived from a human donor with narcolepsy. The sequenced sample consisted of CD45RA- memory CD4+ T cells from PBMCs. In DNA form, the CDR3 reads TGTGCCAGCAAAGGGGGTTTTTCTGGGGGCAATGAGCAGTTCTTC. Encoded protein: CASKGGFSGGNEQFF.